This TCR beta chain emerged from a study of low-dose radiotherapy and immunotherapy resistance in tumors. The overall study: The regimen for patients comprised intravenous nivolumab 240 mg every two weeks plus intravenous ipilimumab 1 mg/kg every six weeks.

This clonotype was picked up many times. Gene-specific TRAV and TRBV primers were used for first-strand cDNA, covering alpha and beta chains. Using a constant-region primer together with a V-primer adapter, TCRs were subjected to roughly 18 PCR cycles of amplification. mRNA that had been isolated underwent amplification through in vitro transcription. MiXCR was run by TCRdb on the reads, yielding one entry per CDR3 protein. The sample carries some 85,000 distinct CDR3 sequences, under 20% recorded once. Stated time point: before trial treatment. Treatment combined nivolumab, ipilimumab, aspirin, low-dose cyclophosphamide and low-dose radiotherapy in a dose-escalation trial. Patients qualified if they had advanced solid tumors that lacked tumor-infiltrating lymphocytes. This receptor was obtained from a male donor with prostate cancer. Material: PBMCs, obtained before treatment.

The CDR3 sequence: CASSFTSGTGELFF. CDR3 DNA sequence: TGTGCCAGCAGTTTTACTAGCGGGACCGGGGAGCTGTTTTTT. The chain links TRBV27 to TRBJ2-2; 9 bases are shared with TRBD2. Trimming cost V 3 bases and J 5 bases; bases outside gene matches: 1. Per the germline V gene, CDR1 is MNHEY and CDR2 is SMNVEV (reference sequence). There are 14 residues in the CDR3.